This entry concerns a single TCR beta chain. The CDR3 consists of 17 residues. In germline, CDR1 is SGHDT, CDR2 YYEEEE. V shed 6 bases and J shed 5 bases, with 26 bases lying between them. The data originate from a study of blood T cell repertoires in COVID-19. The overall study: COVID-19 samples, acute and convalescent, were from the United States, Italy and Spain. The analysed material was cDNA or gDNA that came from T cells, B-cell-depleted T cells, or PBMCs.

Study processing details: How many nucleated cells were present was estimated from reference gene primer amplification. Clones were sequenced by immunoSEQ multiplex PCR, and TCRdb holds only the in-frame ones, with some missing. V, J and clone size derive from that table, while D and trimming were established from the DNA sequence. The data show about 280,000 clones, about 80% seen once. This chain uses TRBV5-6 with TRBJ1-2, with D possibly being TRBD1 (6 bases). This sequence was found in a woman aged 45 to 65 who had recovered from COVID-19. Sequenced input: peripheral blood. CDR3 protein: CASTLLTSGTKHYGYTF. In DNA, the CDR3 is TGTGCCAGCACTCTACTAACTTCAGGGACAAAACATTATGGCTACACCTTC.